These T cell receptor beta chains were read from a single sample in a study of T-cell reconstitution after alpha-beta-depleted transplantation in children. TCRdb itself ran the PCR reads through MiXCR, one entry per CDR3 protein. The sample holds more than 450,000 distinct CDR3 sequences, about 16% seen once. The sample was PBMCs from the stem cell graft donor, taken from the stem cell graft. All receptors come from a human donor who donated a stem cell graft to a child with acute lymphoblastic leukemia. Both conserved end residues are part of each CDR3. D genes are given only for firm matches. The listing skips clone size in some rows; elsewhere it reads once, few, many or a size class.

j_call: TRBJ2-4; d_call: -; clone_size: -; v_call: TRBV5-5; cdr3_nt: TGTGCCAGCAGCTTGGGGAGTAACGAAAACATTCAGTACTTC; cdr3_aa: CASSLGSNENIQYF
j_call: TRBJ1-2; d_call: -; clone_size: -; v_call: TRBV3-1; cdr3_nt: TGTGCCAGCAGCCAGGCATCCTATGGCTACACCTTC; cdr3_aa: CASSQASYGYTF
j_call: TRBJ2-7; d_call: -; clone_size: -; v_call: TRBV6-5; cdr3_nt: TGTGCCAGCAGTTACTCGACGCCCCACCGCTCCTACGAGCAGTACTTC; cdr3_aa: CASSYSTPHRSYEQYF
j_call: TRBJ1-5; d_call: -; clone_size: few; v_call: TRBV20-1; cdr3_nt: TGCAGTGCTCCTACCCCCGGGAAAAGCAATCAGCCCCAGCATTTT; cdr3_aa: CSAPTPGKSNQPQHF
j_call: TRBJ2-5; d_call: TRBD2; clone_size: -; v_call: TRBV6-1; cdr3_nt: TGTGCCAGCTCAGCATCCCTAGCGGGGTACCAAGAGACCCAGTACTTC; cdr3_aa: CASSASLAGYQETQYF
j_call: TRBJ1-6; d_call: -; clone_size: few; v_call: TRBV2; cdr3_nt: TGTGCCAGCAGTGAAGCGAGGGAATTGGGCGGATCATCCTCCTCCCTCCACTTT; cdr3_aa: CASSEARELGGSSSSLHF
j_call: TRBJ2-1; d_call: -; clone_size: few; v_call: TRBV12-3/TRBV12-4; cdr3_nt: TGTGCCAGCAGTCCCCCTGGGACCCACAATGAGCAGTTCTTC; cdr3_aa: CASSPPGTHNEQFF
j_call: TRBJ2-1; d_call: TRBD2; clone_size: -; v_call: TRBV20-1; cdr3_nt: TGCAGTGCTACTAGCGGGAAGACCTACAATGAGCAGTTCTTC; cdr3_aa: CSATSGKTYNEQFF
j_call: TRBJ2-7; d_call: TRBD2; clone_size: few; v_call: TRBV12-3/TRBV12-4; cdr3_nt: TGTGCCAGCAGTTTCCGGCTAGCGGGAGTGGCCGTCGACGAGCAGTACTTC; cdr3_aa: CASSFRLAGVAVDEQYF
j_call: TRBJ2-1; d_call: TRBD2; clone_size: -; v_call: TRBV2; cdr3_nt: TGTGCCAGCAAGCAACGCACCGGGACTAGCGGGACCGTGTCCCGCAATGAGCAGTTCTTC; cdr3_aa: CASKQRTGTSGTVSRNEQFF
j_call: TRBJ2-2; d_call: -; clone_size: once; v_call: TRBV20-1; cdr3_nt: TGCAGTGCTAGAGAAACCGGACAGCTAACCGGGGAGCTGTTTTTT; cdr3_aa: CSARETGQLTGELFF
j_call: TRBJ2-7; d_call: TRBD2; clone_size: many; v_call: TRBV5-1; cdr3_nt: TGCGCCAGCAGCATTAGCGGGAGAGTCGACGAGCAGTACTTC; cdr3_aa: CASSISGRVDEQYF
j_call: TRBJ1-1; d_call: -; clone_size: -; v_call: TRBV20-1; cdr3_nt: TGCAGTGCTCAGGACGGAATGAACACTGAAGCTTTCTTT; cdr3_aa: CSAQDGMNTEAFF
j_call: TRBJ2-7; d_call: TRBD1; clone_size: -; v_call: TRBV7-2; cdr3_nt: TGTGCCAGCAGCTCACCAGACAGGGGAATAGTCGACGAGCAGTACTTC; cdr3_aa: CASSSPDRGIVDEQYF
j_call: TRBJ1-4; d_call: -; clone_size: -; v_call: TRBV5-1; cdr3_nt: TGCGCCAGCAGCTTGGAGCCAACGAGTGAAAAACTGTTTTTT; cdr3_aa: CASSLEPTSEKLFF
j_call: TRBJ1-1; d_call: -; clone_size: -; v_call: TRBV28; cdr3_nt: TGTGCCAGCAGTTTCCAGGGGATGAACACTGAAGCTTTCTTT; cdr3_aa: CASSFQGMNTEAFF
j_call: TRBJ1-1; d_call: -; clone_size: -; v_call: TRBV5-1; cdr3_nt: TGCGCCAGCAGCATAGGAACGGTGCTGAACACTGAAGCTTTCTTT; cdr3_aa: CASSIGTVLNTEAFF
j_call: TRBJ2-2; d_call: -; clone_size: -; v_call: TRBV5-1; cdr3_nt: TGCGCCAGCGGCCCACTACAGAACACCGGGGAGCTGTTTTTT; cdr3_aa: CASGPLQNTGELFF
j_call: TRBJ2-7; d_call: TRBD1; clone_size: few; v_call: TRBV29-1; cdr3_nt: TGCAGCGTTGAAGCGGTGGGACAGGAAGCCTACGAGCAGTACTTC; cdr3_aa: CSVEAVGQEAYEQYF
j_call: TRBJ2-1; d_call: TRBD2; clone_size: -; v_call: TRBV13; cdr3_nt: TGTGCCAGCAGCCCGCGGGAGGGGACCCACAATGAGCAGTTCTTC; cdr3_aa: CASSPREGTHNEQFF
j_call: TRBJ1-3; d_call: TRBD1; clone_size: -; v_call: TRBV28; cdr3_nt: TGTGCCAGCAGTTTATGGGTACAGGGGAGAAACACCATATATTTT; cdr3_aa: CASSLWVQGRNTIYF
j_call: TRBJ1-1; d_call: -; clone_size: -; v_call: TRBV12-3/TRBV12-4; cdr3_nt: TGTGCCAGCAGTTTATTGGGCAGCCAGAACACTGAAGCTTTCTTT; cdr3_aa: CASSLLGSQNTEAFF
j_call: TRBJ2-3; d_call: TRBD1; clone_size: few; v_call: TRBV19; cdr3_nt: TGTGCCAGTAGTAGCGGGGACAGGGGGATCACAGATACGCAGTATTTT; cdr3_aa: CASSSGDRGITDTQYF
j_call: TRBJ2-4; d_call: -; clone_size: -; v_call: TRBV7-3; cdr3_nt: TGTGCCAGCAGCTTGCGCCAGACAGCGGCCAAAAACATTCAGTACTTC; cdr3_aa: CASSLRQTAAKNIQYF
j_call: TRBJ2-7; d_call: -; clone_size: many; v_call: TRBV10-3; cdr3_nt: TGTGCCATCAGTGACAGGGATCTTGACGAGCAGTACTTC; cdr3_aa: CAISDRDLDEQYF
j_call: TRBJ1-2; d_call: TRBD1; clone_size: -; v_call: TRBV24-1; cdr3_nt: TGTGCCACCAGTGCTTCCCGGACAGGGGACTATGGCTACACCTTC; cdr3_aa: CATSASRTGDYGYTF
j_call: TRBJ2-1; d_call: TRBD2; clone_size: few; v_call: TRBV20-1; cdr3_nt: TGCAGTGCTGGACTAGCGGGAGTTTCCTACAATGAGCAGTTCTTC; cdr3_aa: CSAGLAGVSYNEQFF
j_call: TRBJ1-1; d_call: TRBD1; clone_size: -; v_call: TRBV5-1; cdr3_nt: TGCGCCAGCAGATACGACAGGGTGACTGAAGCTTTCTTT; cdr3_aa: CASRYDRVTEAFF
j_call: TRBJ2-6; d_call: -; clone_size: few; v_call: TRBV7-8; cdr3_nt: TGTGCCAGCAGCTTCACCGGGGGCTCTGGGGCCAACGTCCTGACTTTC; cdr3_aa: CASSFTGGSGANVLTF
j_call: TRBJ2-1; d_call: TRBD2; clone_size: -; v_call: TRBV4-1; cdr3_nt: TGCGCCAGCAGCCGAACCCCGATGACTAGCGGGAGGCTCGATGAGCAGTTCTTC; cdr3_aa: CASSRTPMTSGRLDEQFF
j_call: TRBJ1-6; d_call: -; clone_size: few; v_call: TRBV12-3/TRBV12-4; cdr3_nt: TGTGCCAGCAGTTTTCTGGGCATCAATTCACCCCTCCACTTT; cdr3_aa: CASSFLGINSPLHF
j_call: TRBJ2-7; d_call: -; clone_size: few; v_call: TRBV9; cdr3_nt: TGTGCCAGCAGCGCCGGTCCCCAGTGGGGGTACGAGCAGTACTTC; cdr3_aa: CASSAGPQWGYEQYF
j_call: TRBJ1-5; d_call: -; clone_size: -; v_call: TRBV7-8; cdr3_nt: TGTGCCAGCAGCTTATTTGGCAGGGCCAATCAGCCCCAGCATTTT; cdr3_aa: CASSLFGRANQPQHF
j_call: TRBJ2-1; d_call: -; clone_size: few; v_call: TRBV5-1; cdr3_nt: TGCGCCAGCAAAGCAGGACTGCCCGGGGGAGGTGAGCAGTTCTTC; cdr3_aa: CASKAGLPGGGEQFF
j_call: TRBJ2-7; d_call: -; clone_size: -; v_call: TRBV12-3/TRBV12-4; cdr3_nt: TGTGCCAGCACCACCCATAACTCCTACGAGCAGTACTTC; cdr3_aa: CASTTHNSYEQYF
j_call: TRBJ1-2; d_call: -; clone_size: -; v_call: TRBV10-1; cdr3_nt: TGCGCCAGCAGTGAGGGCTACACCTTC; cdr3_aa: CASSEGYTF
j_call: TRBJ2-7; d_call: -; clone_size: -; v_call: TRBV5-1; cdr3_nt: TGCGCCAGCAACTTGATGGGCAGTACCTACGAGCAGTACTTC; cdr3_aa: CASNLMGSTYEQYF
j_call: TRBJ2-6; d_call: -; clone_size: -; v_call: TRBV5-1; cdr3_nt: TGCGCCAGCAGCTTTGGTGGGGCCAACGGCCTGACTTTC; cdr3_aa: CASSFGGANGLTF
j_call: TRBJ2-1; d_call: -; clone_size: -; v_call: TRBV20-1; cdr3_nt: TGCAGTGCTCCGCAGGGGGGAGAGCAGTTCTTC; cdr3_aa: CSAPQGGEQFF
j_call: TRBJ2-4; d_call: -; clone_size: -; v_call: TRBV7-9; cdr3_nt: TGTGCCAGCAGCTCACAGGGGCGCGGGATTGCGAACATTCAGTACTTC; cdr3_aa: CASSSQGRGIANIQYF
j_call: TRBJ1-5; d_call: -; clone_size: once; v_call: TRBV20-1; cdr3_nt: TGCTGTGCTAGCGACGGAATACCTTACAGCAATCAGCCCCAGCATTTT; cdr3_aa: CCASDGIPYSNQPQHF
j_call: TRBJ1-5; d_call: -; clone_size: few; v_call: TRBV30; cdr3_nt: TGTGCCTGGAGTGGAGGGTGGGATCAGCCCCAGCATTTT; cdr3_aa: CAWSGGWDQPQHF
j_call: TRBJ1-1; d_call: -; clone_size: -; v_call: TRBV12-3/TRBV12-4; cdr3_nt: TGTGCCAGCAGTTCCAACAGGGTTGGTGAAGCTTTCTTT; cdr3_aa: CASSSNRVGEAFF
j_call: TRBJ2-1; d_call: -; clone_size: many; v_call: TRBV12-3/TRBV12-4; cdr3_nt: TGTGCCAGCAGTTTCGGGTATGAGCAGTTCTTC; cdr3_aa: CASSFGYEQFF
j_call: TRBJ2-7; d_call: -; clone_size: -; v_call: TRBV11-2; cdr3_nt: TGTGCCAGCAGGCTCGACATGTGGCACGAGCAGTACTTC; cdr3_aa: CASRLDMWHEQYF
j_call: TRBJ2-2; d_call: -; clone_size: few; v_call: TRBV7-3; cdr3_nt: TGTGCCAGCAGCTTAAGAGGCGGGTTGAGGACCGGGGAGCTGTTTTTT; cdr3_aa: CASSLRGGLRTGELFF
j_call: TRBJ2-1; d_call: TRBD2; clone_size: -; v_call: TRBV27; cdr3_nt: TGTGCCAGCGGGGGGGGTGAGCAGTTCTTC; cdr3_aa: CASGGGEQFF
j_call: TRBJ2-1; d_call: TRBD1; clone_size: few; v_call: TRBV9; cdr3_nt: TGTGCCAGCAGCCTGGGACAGGGGGTGATCGATGAGCAGTTCTTC; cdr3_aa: CASSLGQGVIDEQFF
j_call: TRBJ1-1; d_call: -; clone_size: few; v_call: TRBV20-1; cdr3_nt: TGCAGTGCTAGTGCCCCGGTATCCCACACTGAAGCTTTCTTT; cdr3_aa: CSASAPVSHTEAFF
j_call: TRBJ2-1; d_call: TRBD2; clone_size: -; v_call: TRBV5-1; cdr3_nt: TGCGCCAGCAGGCAAGGCCAGCGGGAGTGGTCCTACAATGAGCAGTTCTTC; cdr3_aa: CASRQGQREWSYNEQFF
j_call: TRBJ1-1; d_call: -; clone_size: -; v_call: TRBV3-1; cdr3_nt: TGTGCCAGCAGCCAAGATCAGATGGCTAACACTGAAGCTTTCTTT; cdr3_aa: CASSQDQMANTEAFF
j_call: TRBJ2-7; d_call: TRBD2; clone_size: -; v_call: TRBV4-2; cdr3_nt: TGTGCCAGCAGCCAAGGCTTTAGCGGGAACTACGAGCAGTACTTC; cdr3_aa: CASSQGFSGNYEQYF
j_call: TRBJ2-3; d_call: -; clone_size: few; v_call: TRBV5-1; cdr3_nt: TGCGCCAGCAGCCGGTTGGGCGGGGCCAGCACAGATACGCAGTATTTT; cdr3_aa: CASSRLGGASTDTQYF
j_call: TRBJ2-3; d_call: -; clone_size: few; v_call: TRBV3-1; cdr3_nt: TGTGCCAGCAGCCAAGAAAATGGCAGGGGACGGAATACGCAGTATTTT; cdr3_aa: CASSQENGRGRNTQYF
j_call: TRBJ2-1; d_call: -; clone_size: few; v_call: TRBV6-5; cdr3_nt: TGTGCCAGCAGTTACGCCAGGCTGGATGTGGGCAATGAGCAGTTCTTC; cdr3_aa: CASSYARLDVGNEQFF